A selection of T cell receptor beta chains follows, all from one sample in a study of control samples from healthy donors and cancer patients. Libraries were prepared by immunoSEQ multiplex PCR; TCRdb keeps only in-frame clonotypes and omits some of them. The sample records 150,000 to 200,000 clones, 94% being singletons. Material for sequencing was blood. The receptors were sampled from a woman aged 40 to 50 in good health. Both conserved end residues are part of each CDR3. Each record gives: J gene, D gene, V gene, clone size, CDR3 protein, CDR3 DNA. D genes are given only for firm matches. Only some rows state a clone size, as once, few, many or a class for expanded clones.

TRBJ2-3 | NA | TRBV3-1/TRBV3-2 | NA | CASSQEPRGDTQYF | TGTGCCAGCAGCCAAGAGCCACGGGGAGATACGCAGTATTTT
TRBJ2-1 | TRBD1 | TRBV10-1 | NA | CASSEVREQGVGEQLF | TGCGCCAGCAGTGAGGTCCGGGAACAGGGGGTCGGTGAGCAGCTCTTC
TRBJ1-2 | TRBD1 | TRBV10-2 | NA | CASSVGQGRSYTF | TGCGCCAGCAGTGTGGGACAGGGAAGGAGCTACACCTTC
TRBJ2-7 | TRBD1 | TRBV30 | NA | CAWNLGQGGIGQYF | TGTGCCTGGAATCTGGGACAGGGGGGTATCGGGCAGTACTTC
TRBJ1-2 | NA | TRBV12-3/TRBV12-4 | NA | CASSSTVYGYTF | TGTGCCAGCAGTTCCACCGTCTATGGCTACACCTTC
TRBJ1-5 | TRBD1 | TRBV27 | NA | CASSPHPPRGRYQPQHF | TGTGCCAGCAGTCCTCACCCCCCCAGGGGGCGATATCAGCCCCAGCATTTT
TRBJ2-3 | TRBD2 | TRBV27 | NA | CASIGTSGSVDTQYF | TGTGCCAGCATAGGGACTAGCGGGAGTGTGGATACGCAGTATTTT
TRBJ1-2 | TRBD1 | TRBV27 | NA | CASSRDRAPYGYTF | TGTGCCAGCAGCCGTGACAGGGCGCCATATGGCTACACCTTC
TRBJ2-1 | TRBD2 | TRBV6-2/TRBV6-3 | NA | CASSYETSGSFSSYNEQFF | TGTGCCAGCAGTTACGAGACTAGCGGGAGCTTCAGCTCCTACAATGAGCAGTTCTTC
TRBJ2-1 | TRBD1 | TRBV5-1 | once | CASSLGQGTAVDEQFF | TGCGCCAGCAGCTTGGGACAGGGAACTGCGGTGGATGAGCAGTTCTTC
TRBJ1-1 | NA | TRBV4-1 | NA | CASSQGPEAFF | TGCGCCAGCAGCCAAGGTCCTGAAGCTTTCTTT
TRBJ2-7 | NA | TRBV6-2/TRBV6-3 | NA | CASSYVADKAYEQYF | TGTGCCAGCAGTTACGTAGCAGATAAGGCCTACGAGCAGTACTTC
TRBJ1-4 | NA | TRBV7-9 | NA | CASSLPGEEKLFF | TGTGCCAGCAGCTTACCCGGGGAAGAAAAACTGTTTTTT
TRBJ2-5 | NA | TRBV18 | NA | CASGGLNKETQYF | TGTGCCAGCGGGGGTCTGAATAAGGAGACCCAGTACTTC
TRBJ1-5 | NA | TRBV9 | NA | CASSVGSGSNQPQHF | TGTGCCAGCAGCGTAGGTTCAGGTAGCAATCAGCCCCAGCATTTT
TRBJ1-4 | NA | TRBV12-3/TRBV12-4 | NA | CASKQATNEKLFF | TGTGCCAGCAAACAGGCGACTAATGAAAAACTGTTTTTT
TRBJ2-7 | NA | TRBV24-1 | once | CATSDLRLGVARVGYEQYF | TGTGCCACCAGTGATTTGCGACTCGGGGTGGCCAGGGTAGGATACGAGCAGTACTTC
TRBJ1-1 | TRBD1 | TRBV15 | NA | CATSWGTVNTEAFF | TGTGCCACCAGCTGGGGGACAGTTAACACTGAAGCTTTCTTT
TRBJ2-7 | TRBD1 | TRBV29-1 | NA | CSVEGWGQTFGEQYF | TGCAGCGTTGAAGGTTGGGGACAGACTTTTGGAGAGCAGTACTTC
TRBJ1-4 | NA | TRBV6-6 | NA | CASSYGAGTNEKLFF | TGTGCCAGCAGTTACGGCGCGGGGACTAATGAAAAACTGTTTTTT
TRBJ1-1 | TRBD1 | TRBV5-6 | NA | CASRGGTGSLLNTEAFF | TGTGCCAGCAGAGGCGGGACAGGAAGCCTCTTGAACACTGAAGCTTTCTTT
TRBJ1-2 | NA | TRBV6-5 | NA | CASSYSGTVYYGYTF | TGTGCCAGCAGTTACTCGGGCACCGTTTACTATGGCTACACCTTC
TRBJ1-2 | NA | TRBV12-3/TRBV12-4 | NA | CASSPDSNYGYTF | TGTGCCAGCAGCCCTGACAGCAACTATGGCTACACCTTC
TRBJ1-6 | NA | TRBV12-3/TRBV12-4 | NA | CASSLQGSPLHF | TGTGCCAGCAGTTTACAGGGGTCACCCCTCCACTTT
TRBJ1-2 | NA | TRBV19 | NA | CASSIVGGGYTF | TGTGCCAGTAGTATAGTAGGGGGTGGCTACACCTTC
TRBJ1-1 | TRBD1 | TRBV11-2 | NA | CASSLVAGGSVTEAFF | TGTGCCAGCAGCTTAGTGGCAGGGGGAAGTGTCACTGAAGCTTTCTTT